The sequence of this T cell receptor beta chain was determined in a study of metastatic and nonmetastatic thyroid tumors. Background on the study: Thyroid patients, malignant and benign, had repertoires compared across blood and tumor or nodule tissue.

This clone came up many times. Its antigen is unidentified. Authors' analysis steps: Building a distant-metastasis classifier for papillary thyroid cancer drew on CDR3 differences across clinicopathological groups. Through MiXCR, TCRdb re-clonotyped the PCR reads. TCRdb, not the authors, supplied the V and J calls. In the table there are around 31,000 clones, about 20% of which are singletons. Study conclusions and caveats: As reported, TCR beta diversity in blood and tumor was significantly higher in malignant thyroid tumors than in benign nodules.

V was clipped by 11 bases and J by 2 bases, with 13 bases between them. The CDR3 totals 13 residues. Per the germline V gene, CDR1 is LNHDA and CDR2 is SQIVND (reference sequence). Patients underwent thyroid surgery, and none had received any treatment before it. Sequences were obtained from blood. V and J are TRBV19 and TRBJ1-3, with D possibly TRBD1 on 5 matching bases. The sequence came from a female donor with papillary thyroid cancer or a benign thyroid nodule (not recorded which). Some clones in this sample may be carry-over from other donors' samples. The CDR3 is CAVGGVPGNTIYF. Here the CDR3 DNA reads TGTGCCGTGGGGGGAGTCCCTGGAAACACCATATATTTT.